Detailed here is one T cell receptor beta chain. The data stem from a study of blood T cell repertoires in COVID-19. Across the study: PBMCs, B-cell-depleted T cells, or T cells were the source of the cDNA or gDNA that made up the material.

Study processing details: The authors estimated nucleated cell counts from reference gene primer amplification. The assay was immunoSEQ multiplex PCR, and TCRdb's table has in-frame clones only and misses some. V and J calls and clone size are copied from that table; D and trimming were computed from the DNA. Of roughly 70,000 clones listed, about four fifths are singletons. The CDR3 spans 15 residues. Trimming removed 5 bases at V and 8 bases at J, with 21 bases between. CDR1 and CDR2 (germline): MGHDK, SYGVNS. The V and J genes are TRBV25-1 and TRBJ1-2; D is ambiguous. Sequencing was performed on peripheral blood. The source of this sequence is a woman between 55 and 75 years old with acute or convalescent COVID-19. CDR3 coding DNA: TGTGCCAGCAGTTCATATCCAGCGGGGAATAGCGGCTACACCTTC. This codes for CASSSYPAGNSGYTF.